This TCR beta chain appears in the sequencing data of a study of T-cell memory formation after mild COVID-19. On the study more broadly: TCR clusters were largely donor specific. Study conclusions and caveats: Among contracting clones, CD4+ were mainly CM/EM and CD8+ enriched in EMRA.

As to this clonotype: The antigen remains undetermined.

TCRalpha and TCRbeta libraries used 5'RACE with constant-segment primers and UMIs. TCRdb re-analysed the 5' RACE reads in MiXCR, keeping a single row per CDR3 protein. The table includes 140,000 to 150,000 distinct CDR3 sequences, about 6.1% detected once. The CDR3 has 14 residues. V was cut by 7 bases and J by 4 bases, with 13 bases left in between. The receptor's source is an adult woman who had mild COVID-19 (a few samples of this study predate the infection). Cell type and time point are not known. This rearrangement joins TRBV12-3 or TRBV12-4 to TRBJ2-2, with a tentative D call TRBD2 (7 bases). The sample comprised PBMCs or a T cell subset sorted from them (not recorded which). CDR3 region: CASTVGGGTGELFF. The CDR3, as DNA: TGTGCCAGCACTGTAGGGGGGGGCACCGGGGAGCTGTTTTTT.